This T cell receptor (beta chain) comes out of a study of cytomegalovirus exposure and HLA in healthy donors. Findings and limits, study-wide: The likely origin of a cluster of highly shared sequence variants was a sequencing artifact. With further analysis later on, most CMV-associated TCR beta chains appeared HLA-restricted. Other equally common chains were less clonally expanded than HLA-associated TCR beta chains, a later analysis showed.

A multiplex PCR was run with 60 Vbeta primers and 13 Jbeta primers. The assay was immunoSEQ multiplex PCR, and TCRdb's table has in-frame clones only and misses some. The sample has approximately 190,000 clones; roughly 83% are singletons. CDR1 is MNHNY, CDR2 SVGAGI, per germline (reference sequence). CDR3 length: 15 amino acids. V lost 5 bases to trimming and J lost 8 bases; unmatched junction nucleotides: 14. A remark on this clone: The antigen remains undetermined.

The receptor's source is a boy aged 10-17 years in good health and CMV-seronegative. The chain recombines TRBV6-6 with TRBJ1-2; 7 bases line up with TRBD1. The sequencing sample was made of PBMCs. Here the CDR3 DNA reads TGTGCCAGCAGTACCCGGGACAGAGTCGTTAGCGGCTACACCTTC. Protein sequence: CASSTRDRVVSGYTF.